The 4 T cell receptor beta chains in this list originate from one sample, sequenced in a study of PD-L1 blockade in urothelial cancer. Profiled with immunoSEQ multiplex PCR; TCRdb holds only in-frame clones, not every one. The top ten clones hold 14% to 15% of a sample with approximately 48,000 clones, around 88% of them seen once. Noted time point: pretreatment peripheral blood. The source was PBMCs, collected around atezolizumab (anti-PD-L1) treatment. The receptors stem from a woman between 55 and 75 years old with urothelial cancer.

The V and J genes are TRBV5-4 and TRBJ2-1; D may be TRBD2 (6 bases). The CDR3 has 17 residues. V gave up 4 bases and J gave up 0 bases, with 17 bases separating them. The germline CDR1 and CDR2 sequences are SGHNT and YYREEE (reference sequence). CDR3 sequence: CASSPGTLRSSYNEQFF. The CDR3 DNA follows: TGTGCCAGCAGCCCCGGGACTTTACGCAGCTCCTACAATGAGCAGTTCTTC.

This clone occurred once. In DNA form, the CDR3 reads TGTGCCAGCAGCCCAACCTACAGGGGCGAGCAGTACTTC. It codes for CASSPTYRGEQYF. The gene calls are TRBV7-3 and TRBJ2-7, with 7 bases aligning to TRBD1. This CDR3 has 13 amino acids. Losses at the gene ends were 5 bases for V and 6 bases for J; bases not matched to a gene: 7. In germline, CDR1 is SGHTA, CDR2 FQGTGA.

The rearrangement links TRBV27 to TRBJ1-2; the D gene is possibly TRBD1 (6 bases). The CDR3 has 15 residues. Trimming removed 7 bases at V and 0 bases at J, with 15 bases between. Germline CDR1 reads MNHEY; CDR2 reads SMNVEV (reference sequence). The CDR3 spells CASIGGVNSNYGYTF. The CDR3 DNA reads as TGTGCCAGCATAGGGGGAGTTAATTCTAACTATGGCTACACCTTC.

V gene TRBV28 combines with J gene TRBJ2-5; the match to TRBD2 covers 9 bases. With V trimmed by 5 bases and J by 5 bases, 9 bases remained unmatched. The germline CDR1 and CDR2 sequences are MDHEN and SYDVKM. This CDR3 spans 15 amino acids. The CDR3 region is CASSPTIAGEETQYF. CDR3 nucleotides: TGTGCCAGCAGTCCGACAATAGCGGGAGAGGAGACCCAGTACTTC.